One and the same sample provided the 17 T cell receptor beta chains below, sequenced in a study of T cell responses to AZD1222 COVID-19 vaccine. Here immunoSEQ multiplex PCR was the method, and the copy in TCRdb shows in-frame clones only, minus some. The sample consists of some 130,000 clones, under 95% of them appearing once. Sequenced here: peripheral blood, sampled on day 0 of AZD1222 vaccination. The source of these receptors is an adult in good health.

The chain combines TRBV29-1 with TRBJ2-3; D is unresolved. The CDR3 length is 12 residues. CDR1 and CDR2 from the germline V gene are SQVTM and ANQGSEA. Trimming stripped 5 bases from V and 2 bases from J, with 8 bases between. The CDR3 DNA is TGCAGCGTTTTGGTTCACACAGATACGCAGTATTTT. Its protein is CSVLVHTDTQYF.

The chain couples TRBV6-1 to TRBJ1-2; tentative D call: TRBD1 (5 bases). The CDR3 extends over 13 amino acids. CDR1 is MNHNS, CDR2 SASEGT, per germline. Deletions cut 2 bases from V and 12 bases from J, with 16 bases between. In nucleotides, the CDR3 is TGTGCCAGCAGTGAATCCAGGGAACTAGGAAACACCTTC. This translates into CASSESRELGNTF.

This chain joins TRBV9 and TRBJ1-6, with TRBD1 matching over 10 bases. The CDR3 contains 13 residues. Trimming removed 7 bases from V and 8 bases from J; junction bases left unmatched: 3. Germline CDR1 and CDR2: SGDLS and YYNGEE. As DNA, the CDR3 is TGTGCCAGCGGGACAGGGGTGTATTCACCCCTCCACTTT. Its protein is CASGTGVYSPLHF.

The chain has TRBV12-3 or TRBV12-4 and TRBJ2-5; 10 nucleotides match TRBD2. This CDR3 is built from 12 residues. Unmatched junction bases numbered 2, after V lost 2 bases and J lost 11 bases. Here the CDR3 reads CASSLQRGGQYF. The CDR3 DNA follows: TGTGCCAGCAGTTTACAGCGGGGGGGTCAGTACTTC.

DNA for the CDR3: TGCAGTGCGAGGGCACAATATGAGCAGTTCTTC. Translation gives CSARAQYEQFF. The V gene is TRBV20-1, the J gene TRBJ2-1, with D perhaps matching TRBD2 (5 bases). The germline V and J ends were trimmed by 6 bases and 8 bases, with 11 bases remaining between them. The CDR3 spans 11 residues. Germline V gene sequence: CDR1 DFQATT, CDR2 SNEGSKA (reference sequence).

This clone was seen more than once but under ten times. The CDR3 region is CASRFSGRFNEQFF. As DNA, the CDR3 is TGTGCCAGTCGATTTAGCGGGAGATTCAATGAGCAGTTCTTC. This rearrangement joins TRBV6-5 to TRBJ2-1; the match to TRBD2 covers 9 bases. Per the germline V gene, CDR1 is MNHEY and CDR2 is SVGAGI. V dropped 9 bases and J dropped 6; count of bases not matched to a gene: 9. This CDR3 region has 14 residues.

V usage is TRBV4-2 and J usage is TRBJ2-5; D not certain. The germline V gene has CDR1 LGHNA and CDR2 YNFKEQ. V gave up 0 bases and J gave up 5 bases, with 4 bases separating them. This CDR3 has 12 residues. CDR3 bases: TGTGCCAGCAGCCAAGAAGGCGAGACCCAGTACTTC. It specifies CASSQEGETQYF.

The chain links TRBV15 to TRBJ1-2; no firm D call. Trimming stripped 0 bases from V and 4 bases from J, with 15 bases between. Germline V CDR1 and CDR2: LNHNV, YYDKDF (reference sequence). The CDR3 sequence is 16 residues long. CDR3 in amino acids: CATSRERTVGGYGYTF. The DNA for the CDR3 is TGTGCCACCAGCAGAGAACGAACAGTTGGAGGCTATGGCTACACCTTC.

The chain recombines TRBV10-3 with TRBJ2-1; D is unresolved. CDR1 is ENHRY and CDR2 is SYGVKD in the germline V gene. CDR3 size: 17 residues. The V end lost 10 bases, the J end lost 0 bases, and 22 bases lay between the germline ends. The CDR3 protein is CATGSHADPSSYNEQFF. CDR3 sequence (DNA): TGTGCCACGGGCTCCCACGCCGACCCGAGCTCCTACAATGAGCAGTTCTTC.

The chain carries TRBV28 and TRBJ1-4; no clear D gene. Germline V gives CDR1 MDHEN, CDR2 SYDVKM. This CDR3 has 14 amino acids. The V end was cut by 7 bases, the J end by 5 bases, with 14 bases between. CDR3 amino acids: CASIEWGRNEKLFF. For the CDR3, the DNA is TGTGCCAGCATAGAGTGGGGAAGGAATGAAAAACTGTTTTTT.

CDR3 sequence reads: CASSSNSGRGTDTQYF. CDR3 nucleotides: TGTGCCAGCAGTTCCAATAGCGGGAGGGGCACAGATACGCAGTATTTT. V and J are TRBV6-4 and TRBJ2-3; 11 bases align to TRBD2. Germline values: CDR1 MRHNA, CDR2 SNTAGT. This CDR3 region has 16 residues. J was trimmed by 1 base and V by 5 bases; bases with no gene match: 5.

The chain combines TRBV19 with TRBJ2-7; D gene uncertain. There are 11 residues in the CDR3. Germline assignment: CDR1 LNHDA and CDR2 SQIVND (reference sequence). Between the trimmed V and J ends, which lost 1 base and 6 bases, there was a span of 4 bases. The CDR3 nucleotides read TGTGCCAGTAGTATAGCCGGCGAGCAGTACTTC. It is translated as CASSIAGEQYF.

The chain has TRBV7-3 and TRBJ2-2; D is uncertain. Trimming shortened V by 1 base and J by 5 bases, and 5 bases separated the two germline ends. CDR3 length: 13 residues. Germline CDR1 SGHTA, CDR2 FQGTGA. The CDR3 DNA is TGTGCCAGCAGCTTAATCGCGACCGGGGAGCTGTTTTTT. Translation: CASSLIATGELFF.

The rearrangement links TRBV7-8 to TRBJ2-7; the D is unclear. CDR1 and CDR2 (germline): SGHVS, FQNEAQ. Trimming left V 5 bases short and J 6 bases short, with 11 bases between. The CDR3 is 12 residues long. Here the CDR3 DNA reads TGTGCCAGCAGCAAACGGTTGTCCGAGCAGTACTTC. It encodes CASSKRLSEQYF.

The chain links TRBV6-5 to TRBJ1-2; 7 bases agree with TRBD1. After removal of 6 bases from V and 4 bases from J, the junction contained 11 bases not matched to a gene. Germline values: CDR1 MNHEY, CDR2 SVGAGI. The CDR3 covers 15 residues. The CDR3 here is CASRLLTGDLYGYTF. The CDR3 DNA reads as TGTGCCAGCAGACTTCTTACAGGGGACCTCTATGGCTACACCTTC.

This chain links TRBV6-5 with TRBJ1-2; D is perhaps TRBD1 (5 bases). V lost 2 bases to trimming and J lost 4 bases, with 8 bases between them. Germline CDR1 reads MNHEY; CDR2 reads SVGAGI. The CDR3 has 13 amino acids. The CDR3 coding sequence is TGTGCCAGCAGTTACGGGGACTTCTATGGCTACACCTTC. It specifies CASSYGDFYGYTF.

The genes are TRBV2 and TRBJ2-3; 9 nucleotides align to TRBD2. The CDR3 contains 16 residues. Germline CDR1 reads SNHLY; CDR2 reads FYNNEI. V was pared by 3 bases and J by 1 base, with 5 bases of the junction left unmatched. CDR3: CASSEPSGDRTDTQYF. CDR3 nucleotide sequence: TGTGCCAGCAGTGAGCCTAGCGGGGACCGCACAGATACGCAGTATTTT.